A selection of T cell receptor beta chains follows, all from one sample in a study of a mutant IDH1 vaccine in newly diagnosed glioma. Profiling relied on immunoSEQ multiplex PCR, and the TCRdb table lists in-frame clones only, not all of them. The sample lists around 60,000 clones, 91% seen once, with over 2.5% in the top ten. This material consisted of PBMCs, taken from a glioma patient treated with radiotherapy, temozolomide or both. These receptor sequences come from a man between 45 and 60 years old with glioma. Both conserved end residues are part of each CDR3.

v_call: TRBV29-1; j_call: TRBJ2-7; cdr3_aa: CSVETGRYEQYF
v_call: TRBV7-9; j_call: TRBJ1-2; cdr3_aa: CASSPQPGTDEIFYGYTF
v_call: TRBV5-6; j_call: TRBJ1-2; cdr3_aa: CASSLARGYLAYGYTF
v_call: TRBV6-5; j_call: TRBJ1-4; cdr3_aa: CASRSDARRNEKLFF
v_call: TRBV7-9; j_call: TRBJ1-1; cdr3_aa: CASSPEPSHTEAFF
v_call: TRBV28; j_call: TRBJ1-1; cdr3_aa: CASSFVQSSRAFF
v_call: TRBV7-9; j_call: TRBJ2-2; cdr3_aa: CASSLGGLAGPDDTGELFF
v_call: TRBV7-6; j_call: TRBJ2-7; cdr3_aa: CASSPDGYEQYF
v_call: TRBV19; j_call: TRBJ1-1; cdr3_aa: CASSITGTGYTEAFF
v_call: TRBV27; j_call: TRBJ2-7; cdr3_aa: CASSLSGTAPAYEQYF
v_call: TRBV5-1; j_call: TRBJ2-7; cdr3_aa: CASSIGDRVNEQYF
v_call: TRBV19; j_call: TRBJ2-5; cdr3_aa: CASSLGNQETQYF
v_call: TRBV2; j_call: TRBJ2-3; cdr3_aa: CASSRSLADTQYF
v_call: TRBV7-9; j_call: TRBJ1-1; cdr3_aa: CASSFTRDPNTEAFF
v_call: TRBV19; j_call: TRBJ2-7; cdr3_aa: CASSLNRPNREQYF
v_call: TRBV27; j_call: TRBJ1-5; cdr3_aa: CASSRQGISNQPQHF
v_call: TRBV7-9; j_call: TRBJ1-5; cdr3_aa: CASSLEGGLGQPQHF
v_call: TRBV7-8; j_call: TRBJ2-1; cdr3_aa: CASSLDLGTGLFF
v_call: TRBV5-1; j_call: TRBJ1-1; cdr3_aa: CASSLGWGVVNTEAFF
v_call: TRBV5-1; j_call: TRBJ1-2; cdr3_aa: CASREGNRLSYGYTF
v_call: TRBV5-1; j_call: TRBJ1-1; cdr3_aa: CASSTRGTSLVPEAFF
v_call: TRBV10-3; j_call: TRBJ2-5; cdr3_aa: CAISGGGGETQYF
v_call: TRBV29-1; j_call: TRBJ1-5; cdr3_aa: CSVNRGQGQPQHF
v_call: TRBV7-3; j_call: TRBJ2-1; cdr3_aa: CASSLGLGMGNNEQFF
v_call: TRBV28; j_call: TRBJ2-7; cdr3_aa: CASRTGTGTYEQYF
v_call: TRBV7-2; j_call: TRBJ2-2; cdr3_aa: CASSLAGGGETGELFF
v_call: TRBV9; j_call: TRBJ2-1; cdr3_aa: CASSVGGLSYNEQFF
v_call: TRBV6-1; j_call: TRBJ1-2; cdr3_aa: CASSEPSDGSNYGYTF
v_call: TRBV25-1; j_call: TRBJ2-3; cdr3_aa: CASSDPGVGDTQYF
v_call: TRBV6-4; j_call: TRBJ1-1; cdr3_aa: CASSDSMNTEAFF
v_call: TRBV29-1; j_call: TRBJ2-3; cdr3_aa: CSVGQGSTDTQYF
v_call: TRBV11-2; j_call: TRBJ1-1; cdr3_aa: CASRYQSHFEAFF
v_call: TRBV2; j_call: TRBJ1-5; cdr3_aa: CASSEGRSNQPQHF
v_call: TRBV4-3; j_call: TRBJ2-7; cdr3_aa: CASSQESSSYEQYF
v_call: TRBV7-2; j_call: TRBJ1-6; cdr3_aa: CASSPDRGGSPLHF
v_call: TRBV27; j_call: TRBJ2-5; cdr3_aa: CASRGTGQLETQYF
v_call: TRBV4-1; j_call: TRBJ2-3; cdr3_aa: CASSQDLGVGTQYF
v_call: TRBV19; j_call: TRBJ2-1; cdr3_aa: CASSIAGGVNEQFF
v_call: TRBV7-3; j_call: TRBJ2-3; cdr3_aa: CASSRSSGSSDTQYF